The 8 T cell receptor beta chains presented below share a single source sample, sequenced in a study of Ad26.COV2.S vaccination and SARS-CoV-2 variants (dated by TCRdb to the early 2020s). Libraries were built with the immunoSEQ multiplex PCR assay. TCRdb limited this immuneACCESS table to in-frame rearrangements with V and J called. A share of clones is missing; checked studies link under half to unresolved V genes, and the rest is unexplained. Present in this sample are approximately 300,000 clones, roughly 80% of which were seen just once. The top ten clonotypes cover under 2.5% of the sample. This specimen's treatment or condition label, per the study, means: 19 received Ad26.COV2.S at low or high dose, single or two shots; several received placebo; per-sample allocation not given. Repertoires of vaccine and placebo recipients were sequenced from samples collected on day 63 after the first injection.

The sequencing used peripheral blood, collected in a trial of Ad26.COV2.S vaccine versus placebo. These receptors originate from a person aged 18-60 years who received the Ad26.COV2.S COVID-19 vaccine or a placebo.

The chain links TRBV11-2 to TRBJ2-7, with D perhaps matching TRBD1 or TRBD2 (5 bases each). The V end lost 4 bases, the J end lost 4 bases, and 17 bases lay between the germline ends. Germline lookup yields CDR1 SGHAT and CDR2 FQNNGV. This CDR3 is 15 amino acids long. The CDR3 sequence is CASSSPIRGDYEQYF. The CDR3, as DNA: TGTGCCAGCAGCTCCCCAATCCGGGGCGATTACGAGCAGTACTTC.

V and J are TRBV7-8 and TRBJ2-1; 11 positions agree with TRBD1. This CDR3 contains 16 residues. Germline CDR1 SGHVS, CDR2 FQNEAQ. V lost 6 bases to trimming and J lost 7 bases; unmatched junction nucleotides: 11. The CDR3 DNA is TGTGCCAGCAGACCACCGGGACAGGGGGTTGGGAATGAGCAGTTCTTC. The encoded protein is CASRPPGQGVGNEQFF.

V and J are TRBV28 and TRBJ2-5, with D possibly being TRBD1 or TRBD2 (8 bases each). This CDR3 contains 15 residues. From germline, CDR1 is MDHEN and CDR2 SYDVKM. CDR3 residues: CVSGAGGQGLIRQYF. DNA for the CDR3: TGTGTTAGCGGGGCAGGGGGCCAGGGGCTTATCCGCCAGTACTTC.

A remark on this clone: The sample holds other DNA sequences that translate to the same CDR3. This sequence joins TRBV18 and TRBJ1-4, with 7 bases identical to TRBD1. The V gene end was trimmed by 0 bases and the J gene end by 4 bases; junction bases not matched to a gene: 2. The CDR3 sequence is 15 residues long. CDR1 KGHSH and CDR2 LQKENI come from the germline V gene. The chain's CDR3 is CASSPPGQRNEKLFF. The CDR3 DNA reads as TGTGCCAGCTCACCACCGGGACAGCGTAATGAAAAACTGTTTTTT.

The chain combines TRBV11-2 with TRBJ2-7, with TRBD1 identical over 9 bases. The V segment lost 7 bases and the J segment 5 bases; nucleotides outside the gene matches: 9. The CDR3 runs 14 residues. CDR1 is SGHAT and CDR2 is FQNNGV in the germline V gene. The CDR3 bases are TGTGCCAGCATCCCACAGGGGGCGCAAAACGAGCAGTACTTC. Protein product: CASIPQGAQNEQYF.

There are many counts of this clone. The V and J genes are TRBV10-3 and TRBJ1-3; no clear D gene. Deletions cut 7 bases from V and 4 bases from J, with 8 bases between. The CDR3 is 12 residues long. CDR1 and CDR2 (germline): ENHRY, SYGVKD. The CDR3 DNA is TGTGCCATCAAGGACTCCGGAAACACCATATATTTT. This codes for CAIKDSGNTIYF.

The V call is TRBV28, the J call TRBJ2-6, with no clear D. The length of the CDR3 is 16 residues. From germline, CDR1 is MDHEN and CDR2 SYDVKM. V dropped 4 bases and J dropped 0 bases, with 10 bases sitting between them. DNA for the CDR3: TGTGCCAGCAGTTCCCGACGGTACTCTGGGGCCAACGTCCTGACTTTC. Translation: CASSSRRYSGANVLTF.

The V call is TRBV15, the J call TRBJ1-2; possibly TRBD1 for D (6 bases). V was clipped by 1 base and J by 6 bases, with 15 bases between them. The CDR3 covers 15 residues. CDR1 and CDR2 from the germline V gene are LNHNV and YYDKDF (reference sequence). This CDR3 is CATSRGGRGDDGYTF. The CDR3 DNA follows: TGTGCCACCAGCAGAGGGGGCAGGGGCGATGATGGCTACACCTTC.